The 21 T cell receptor beta chains below come from one sample, sequenced in a study of spatial heterogeneity in lung cancer. The antigens for these receptors are not known. TCRdb re-derived calls from the 5' RACE reads in MiXCR, one entry per CDR3 protein. The data hold 20,000 to 25,000 distinct CDR3 sequences, with approximately 9% observed a single time. Study conclusions and caveats: Tracking of tumor mutation counts was seen in expanded intratumoral alpha and beta TCR counts.

Regarding time point: sample taken at primary tumor resection. The material was lung tumor tissue, obtained at surgery. Receptors originate from a male donor with early-stage non-small cell lung cancer.

This clonotype was picked up many times. The CDR3 DNA follows: TGCAGTGCTAGAGTTGGGGGGGAGGCTACCGATGAGCAGTTCTTC. Residues: CSARVGGEATDEQFF. The chain employs TRBV20-1 and TRBJ2-1; 7 positions agree with TRBD2. This CDR3 has 15 residues. Germline values: CDR1 DFQATT, CDR2 SNEGSKA (reference sequence). The J segment lost 8 bases and the V segment lost 1 base, leaving 11 bases of the junction unmatched.

This clonotype has ten or more counts. The rearrangement uses TRBV6-2 or TRBV6-3 and TRBJ2-1, with 9 bases that match TRBD2. The germline V gene encodes CDR1 MNHEY and CDR2 SVGEGT. The CDR3 sequence is 15 residues long. V was clipped by 1 base and J by 5 bases; unmatched bases: 3. As DNA, the CDR3 is TGTGCCAGCAGTTACTATGCGGGGGGGAACAATGAGCAGTTCTTC. Protein: CASSYYAGGNNEQFF.

V and J are TRBV7-2 and TRBJ1-4; D gene ambiguous. There are 15 residues in the CDR3. The germline gives CDR1 SGHTA, CDR2 FQGNSA. V shed 4 bases and J shed 3 bases, with 12 bases lying between them. DNA of the CDR3: TGTGCCAGCAGCTATCGGGGATTGGCTAATGAAAAACTGTTTTTT. It is translated as CASSYRGLANEKLFF.

This clonotype was seen ten or more times. V and J are TRBV20-1 and TRBJ1-2; TRBD1 matches 7 bases. The CDR3 loop spans 13 amino acids. Germline CDR1 is DFQATT and CDR2 is SNEGSKA (reference sequence). V gave up 5 bases and J gave up 5 bases; unmatched junction bases: 8. CDR3 amino acids: CSAAGTVLYGYTF. CDR3 in DNA: TGCAGTGCTGCCGGGACAGTACTTTATGGCTACACCTTC.

This clonotype was counted many times. This chain connects TRBV3-1 to TRBJ1-1; TRBD1 aligns across 10 bases. The CDR3 covers 17 residues. J was trimmed by 6 bases and V by 5 bases; bases with no gene match: 15. CDR1 is LGHDT, CDR2 YNNKEL, per germline (reference sequence). The CDR3 spells CASSLHPGQGRGPEAFF. The DNA for the CDR3 is TGTGCCAGCAGCTTACACCCGGGACAGGGGAGGGGCCCTGAAGCTTTCTTT.

The chain recombines TRBV27 with TRBJ2-3; D possibly matches TRBD1 or TRBD2 (5 bases each). This CDR3 has 15 amino acids. Trimming stripped 7 bases from V and 7 bases from J, with 21 bases between. Germline values: CDR1 MNHEY, CDR2 SMNVEV (reference sequence). The CDR3 sequence is CASTLGPSWLHTQYF. In DNA, the CDR3 is TGTGCCAGCACTCTGGGACCCTCTTGGTTACATACGCAGTATTTT.

The chain employs TRBV27 and TRBJ2-7, with 7 bases fitting TRBD1. This CDR3 is 15 amino acids long. CDR1 is MNHEY, CDR2 SMNVEV, per germline (reference sequence). Trimming took 10 bases from V and 3 from J; bases not matched to a gene: 15. The CDR3 nucleotides are TGTGCCAACATGCCTCCACAGGCAGGGGGCTACGAGCAGTACTTC. This codes for CANMPPQAGGYEQYF.

J is TRBJ2-7 and V is TRBV14, with TRBD1 as a possible D gene (6 bases). The germline V gene encodes CDR1 SGHDN and CDR2 FVKESK. The CDR3 totals 14 residues. The ends were cut back, 4 bases at V and 0 bases at J, with 10 bases in the middle. The CDR3 reads CASSRTAPSYEQYF. The CDR3 region has the DNA TGTGCCAGCAGCCGGACAGCTCCCTCCTACGAGCAGTACTTC. Full variable domain (missing parts from reference TRBV14 and TRBJ2-7): EAGVTQFPSHSVIEKGQTVTLRCDPISGHDNLYWYRRVMGKEIKFLLHFVKESKQDESGMPNNRFLAERTGGTYSTLKVQPAELEDSGVYFCASSRTAPSYEQYFGPGTRLTVT.

This clonotype was detected many times. The chain carries TRBV5-4 and TRBJ1-1, with D maybe TRBD1 (5 bases). V lost 2 bases, J lost 8 bases, and 16 bases lay in between. The V gene's germline CDR1 is SGHNT and CDR2 YYREEE (reference sequence). The CDR3 sequence is 14 residues long. CDR3 protein: CASSFGAGPQEAFF. The CDR3, as DNA: TGTGCCAGCAGCTTCGGGGCCGGACCTCAAGAAGCTTTCTTT.

Points on this clonotype: A much larger clone differs from this one at a single base, so this may be a read error. The J gene is TRBJ2-5, the V gene TRBV5-1, with D tentatively TRBD1 (5 bases). Germline-derived CDR1 and CDR2 are SGHRS and YFSETQ. The germline V and J ends were trimmed by 0 bases and 5 bases, with 17 bases remaining between them. The CDR3 consists of 16 residues. The CDR3 loop is CASSLDPGRVDETQYF. CDR3 coding DNA: TGCGCCAGCAGCTTGGATCCCGGCAGGGTCGATGAGACCCAGTACTTC.

This clonotype has ten or more counts. The chain joins TRBV4-3 to TRBJ2-3; D is undetermined. Per the germline V gene, CDR1 is LGHNA and CDR2 is YSLEER. This CDR3 contains 13 residues. Trimming stripped 3 bases from V and 2 bases from J, with 6 bases between. This CDR3 reads CASSHDATDTQYF. The CDR3 nucleotides are TGCGCCAGCAGCCACGATGCCACAGATACGCAGTATTTT.

This clonotype was found many times. The chain is built from TRBV28 and TRBJ1-5, with D possibly being TRBD1 (5 bases). The CDR3 runs to 14 residues. V gave up 6 bases and J gave up 7 bases, with 16 bases separating them. Germline V CDR1 and CDR2: MDHEN, SYDVKM. The CDR3 region has the DNA TGTGCCAGCAGGCCGGGGGGGGAGAGGCAGCCCCAGCATTTT. The encoded protein is CASRPGGERQPQHF. The full variable domain, completed using reference TRBV28 and TRBJ1-5, is DVKVTQSSRYLVKRTGEKVFLECVQDMDHENMFWYRQDPGLGLRLIYFSYDVKMKEKGDIPEGYSVSREKKERFSLILESASTNQTSMYLCASRPGGERQPQHFGDGTRLSIL.

In its sample, this clonotype was seen once. V is TRBV11-2 and J is TRBJ2-5; D is possibly TRBD1 (6 bases). Trimming cost V 5 bases and J 3 bases, with 19 bases left between them. The CDR3 has 16 amino acids. Germline CDR1 reads SGHAT; CDR2 reads FQNNGV. The DNA for the CDR3 is TGTGCCAGCAGCGTATCCCTGGACAGATCAAAAGAGACCCAGTACTTC. The encoded protein is CASSVSLDRSKETQYF. Variable domain in full (rest from reference TRBV11-2 and TRBJ2-5): EAGVAQSPRYKIIEKRQSVAFWCNPISGHATLYWYQQILGQGPKLLIQFQNNGVVDDSQLPKDRFSAERLKGVDSTLKIQPAKLEDSAVYLCASSVSLDRSKETQYFGPGTRLLVL.

In its sample, this clonotype was seen many times. This sequence joins TRBV20-1 and TRBJ2-3, with D tentatively TRBD1 (6 bases). Germline CDR1 reads DFQATT; CDR2 reads SNEGSKA (reference sequence). Trimming took 3 bases from V and 0 from J, leaving 10 bases between them. The CDR3 has 14 residues. CDR3 region: CSARTRGSTDTQYF. The CDR3, as DNA: TGCAGTGCTAGGACCAGGGGAAGCACAGATACGCAGTATTTT.

This clonotype was picked up many times. The chain uses TRBV28 and TRBJ2-7; 11 nucleotides align to TRBD2. This CDR3 is 14 amino acids long. After removal of 8 bases from V and 0 bases from J, the junction contained 3 bases not matched to a gene. Germline-derived CDR1 and CDR2 are MDHEN and SYDVKM. For the CDR3, the DNA is TGTGCCAGCCTCCTAGCGGGGGGCTCCTACGAGCAGTACTTC. Its protein product is CASLLAGGSYEQYF.

This clonotype was observed a few times. This chain joins TRBV3-1 and TRBJ2-7; 7 bases match TRBD1. The CDR3 consists of 15 residues. Germline V lookup: CDR1 LGHDT, CDR2 YNNKEL (reference sequence). The trim removed 3 bases at V and 1 base at J, leaving 6 bases unmatched. CDR3 coding DNA: TGTGCCAGCAGCCACCACGGCAGGGGGTCCTACGAGCAGTACTTC. Translation gives CASSHHGRGSYEQYF.

This clonotype was seen ten or more times. The V call is TRBV5-1, the J call TRBJ1-2, with D perhaps TRBD1 (5 bases). This CDR3 contains 14 residues. Deletions cut 2 bases from V and 4 bases from J, with 12 bases between. Germline V gene lookup returns CDR1 SGHRS and CDR2 YFSETQ. Here the CDR3 reads CASSFGGGTYGYTF. CDR3 coding DNA: TGCGCCAGCAGCTTCGGAGGTGGGACCTATGGCTACACCTTC.

This clonotype was picked up many times. The V and J genes are TRBV29-1 and TRBJ1-1; 9 nucleotides line up with TRBD1. The CDR3 loop spans 12 amino acids. Germline trimming cut 6 bases from V and 5 bases from J; bases unmatched to any gene: 4. Germline CDR1 reads SQVTM; CDR2 reads ANQGSEA. The CDR3 sequence: CSVAGTGTEAFF. The CDR3 bases are TGCAGCGTGGCCGGGACAGGGACTGAAGCTTTCTTT.

This clonotype occurred many times. The chain links TRBV4-1 to TRBJ2-2; TRBD1 matches 10 bases. Germline lookup yields CDR1 MGHRA and CDR2 YSYEKL. The CDR3 length is 16 residues. V was clipped by 2 bases and J by 5 bases; unmatched bases: 5. In nucleotides, the CDR3 is TGCGCCAGCAGCCAAACCGGGACAGGGGAAACCGGGGAGCTGTTTTTT. Translated, it gives CASSQTGTGETGELFF.

In this sample, this clonotype turned up many times. The rearrangement joins TRBV4-3 to TRBJ2-7, with 7 nucleotides matching TRBD2. Germline V gene lookup returns CDR1 LGHNA and CDR2 YSLEER. Unmatched junction bases numbered 5, after V lost 1 base and J lost 2 bases. This CDR3 is built from 15 residues. The CDR3 loop reads CASSQAGGLTYEQYF. The CDR3 region has the DNA TGCGCCAGCAGCCAAGCGGGAGGCCTGACCTACGAGCAGTACTTC.

This clonotype is labeled medium-sized. This chain connects TRBV5-1 to TRBJ1-2, with unresolved D. CDR1 and CDR2 (germline): SGHRS, YFSETQ. With 4 bases removed from V and 7 bases from J, the gap between germline ends came to 17 bases. CDR3 length: 14 amino acids. DNA for the CDR3: TGCGCCAGCAGCCCGGGTACTTGGGAGAGTGGCTACACCTTC. Protein sequence: CASSPGTWESGYTF.